A selection of T cell receptor beta chains follows, all from one sample in a study of response to subunit inactivated influenza vaccine. MiXCR, run by TCRdb on the RT-PCR reads, gives a single entry per CDR3 protein. The sample lists about 620,000 distinct CDR3 sequences, about 11% seen once, with approximately 10% in the top ten. The sample was also linked to a second study, of T cells expressing NK-cell markers.

Here the sequenced sample was PBMCs from blood, taken on the day of vaccination. The receptors derive from a man between 45 and 60 years old who received an inactivated influenza vaccine. CDR3s include the opening cysteine and the closing phenylalanine or tryptophan. D genes are given only for firm matches. The size entry is marked missing in some rows and otherwise reads once, few, many or a size class.

j_call clone_size d_call v_call cdr3_nt cdr3_aa
TRBJ2-3 many - TRBV24-1 TGTGCCACCAGTGATCCCGGGGCAGATACGCAGTATTTT CATSDPGADTQYF
TRBJ2-7 - - TRBV3-1 TGTGCCAGCAGAACAGGACCGGAATATGGCGAGCAGTACTTC CASRTGPEYGEQYF
TRBJ1-1 - - TRBV4-2 TGTGCCAGCAGCCCCATTAAGGGGGAAACTGAAGCTTTCTTT CASSPIKGETEAFF
TRBJ2-7 - - TRBV20-1 TGCAGTGCAAGAAGCTTCTCTGGTGTAGCCTACGAGCAGTACTTC CSARSFSGVAYEQYF
TRBJ2-3 few TRBD2 TRBV20-1 TGCAGTGCCTTAGCGGGAGTAGGAGATACGCAGTATTTT CSALAGVGDTQYF
TRBJ2-2 many TRBD1 TRBV6-6 TGTGCCAGCGGACAGGTCAACACCGGGGAGCTGTTTTTT CASGQVNTGELFF
TRBJ2-2 - TRBD2 TRBV6-5 TGTGCCAGCAGTTACACTAGCGACGCAGACACCGGGGAGCTGTTTTTT CASSYTSDADTGELFF
TRBJ2-1 few TRBD2 TRBV27 TGTGCCAGCAGTTTAGAGGCTAGCGGAATTAGCTCCTACAATGAGCAGTTCTTC CASSLEASGISSYNEQFF
TRBJ2-5 - - TRBV5-1 TGCGCCAGCAGCTTGGAGGGGGGGGTTTTCCAAGAGACCCAGTACTTC CASSLEGGVFQETQYF
TRBJ1-3 many - TRBV12-3/TRBV12-4 TGTGCCAGCACCCCTCTCTCTGGAAACACCATATATTTT CASTPLSGNTIYF
TRBJ2-5 once - TRBV11-2 TGTGCCAGCAGCTTAGCTACGGGGAAAGAGACCCAGTACTTC CASSLATGKETQYF
TRBJ1-1 - - TRBV20-1 TGCAGTGCAGGCGACTACACTGAAGCTTTCTTT CSAGDYTEAFF
TRBJ2-5 - - TRBV4-2 TGTGCCAGCAGCCAAGAACCAGGGCTCCAAGAGACCCAGTACTTC CASSQEPGLQETQYF
TRBJ1-4 - TRBD1 TRBV3-1 TGTGCCAGCAGCCTCCAACCGACAGGGACTAATGAAAAACTGTTTTTT CASSLQPTGTNEKLFF
TRBJ2-2 - - TRBV5-5 TGTGCCAGCAACCCGATGGGCGGAGTCACCGGGGAGCTGTTTTTT CASNPMGGVTGELFF
TRBJ2-3 - TRBD2 TRBV28 TGTGCCAGCAGTATCCCGACTAGCGGGAGTCATACGCAGTATTTT CASSIPTSGSHTQYF
TRBJ2-4 - - TRBV20-1 TGCAGTGCTAGAGAAGGCAGGGGGGAGTACTTC CSAREGRGEYF
TRBJ2-3 few TRBD2 TRBV10-3 TGTGCCATCAGTGGGGCTAGCGGGAAGACAGATACGCAGTATTTT CAISGASGKTDTQYF